This T cell receptor beta chain was retrieved from a study of T-cell memory formation after mild COVID-19. Background on the study: In these data, TCR clusters were largely donor specific.

Study-wide points: Memory cells collected pre-infection included some clones that later responded, suggesting cross-reactive memory joined. Of the contracting clones, CD4+ ones lay mainly in CM and EM, and CD8+ ones in EMRA.

This clonotype has a handful of counts. The antigen remains unidentified. Germline assignment: CDR1 SGDLS and CDR2 YYNGEE. CDR3 length equals 14 residues. V dropped 1 base and J dropped 3; count of bases not matched to a gene: 3. 5'RACE primed at constant segments yielded TCR alpha and TCR beta cDNA libraries bearing sample barcodes and UMIs. TCRdb processed the 5' RACE reads anew with MiXCR; each CDR3 protein has one entry. The sample lists roughly 600,000 distinct CDR3 sequences, approximately 18% seen once, with around 12% in the top ten. Sequenced sample: PBMCs or a T cell subset sorted from them (not recorded which). This receptor was identified in an adult woman who had mild COVID-19 (a few samples of this study predate the infection). Cell type and time point are not known. The chain links TRBV9 to TRBJ2-7; 8 bases match TRBD1. The CDR3 loop is CASSVQGAGYEQYF. The CDR3 nucleotides are TGTGCCAGCAGCGTACAGGGGGCTGGCTACGAGCAGTACTTC.